Sequencing of this TCR beta chain was carried out in a study of regulatory T cells in long-lasting Graves disease. Study-wide background: Over 5 years on antithyroid drugs plus positive TSH receptor antibodies marked Graves' disease as persistent. Study-wide results and limits: Persistent patients had more shared public clonotypes (approximately 2,700) than new patients (about 1,000). Graves' patients with persistent disease showed TCR diversity lower than patients newly diagnosed.

Researchers made TCR beta libraries by using iRepertoire HTBI primers and running Arm-PCR on CDR3 regions. TCRdb redid the calling of the multiplex PCR reads with MiXCR, one entry per CDR3 protein. The sample records around 450,000 distinct CDR3 sequences, 20% to 25% being singletons. Germline CDR1 reads MNHEY; CDR2 reads SVGEGT. This CDR3 is 15 amino acids long. Trimming pared 2 bases from V and 4 bases from J, leaving 12 bases between. This clonotype occurred a few times. The antigen is unknown. The time point was: persistent/refractory GD, antithyroid drugs over 5 years with positive TRAb. Preparation of the TCR library used RNA extracted from PBMCs.

The sample was peripheral blood mononuclear cells (PBMCs), taken when the disease was refractory, from a patient treated with antithyroid drugs. The rearrangement links TRBV6-2 or TRBV6-3 to TRBJ1-5, with D tentatively TRBD1 (5 bases). The clonotype originates from a female donor with Graves disease. CDR3: CASSYTGGDNQPQHF. DNA for the CDR3: TGTGCCAGCAGTTACACCGGGGGTGATAATCAGCCCCAGCATTTT.